This entry describes one TCR beta chain. Seattle's enrolled individuals joined amid active infection and were then monitored longitudinally. Trimming stripped 2 bases from V and 7 bases from J, with 9 bases between. CDR1 is SGHAT and CDR2 is FQNNGV in the germline V gene. This CDR3 comprises 14 residues. This entry belongs to a study of blood T cell repertoires in COVID-19. Study-wide background: Donors in the United States, Italy and Spain gave samples during acute or convalescent COVID-19. T cells, B-cell-depleted T cells, or PBMCs supplied cDNA or gDNA.

Source study methods: Estimated nucleated cell counts came from reference gene primer amplification. Profiling relied on immunoSEQ multiplex PCR, and the TCRdb table lists in-frame clones only, not all of them. For V, J and clone size, that table is used; D and trimming come from the DNA. The sample consists of some 360,000 clones, around 87% of them appearing once. Sequenced sample: peripheral blood. This chain links TRBV11-2 with TRBJ1-6; D is unresolved. The TCR comes from a woman aged 55-70 years with COVID-19, enrolled during active disease. In DNA, the CDR3 is TGTGCCAGCAGCTTAAGGCAGGCAAATTCACCCCTCCACTTT. As protein: CASSLRQANSPLHF.